The 13 T cell receptor beta chains below come from one sample, sequenced in a study of shared clonotypes between healthy human individuals. Repertoires were generated with immunoSEQ multiplex PCR, while TCRdb's copy carries only in-frame clones and drops some. Of a few million clones in the sample, more than 85% were seen once. Specimen: naive CD4+ T cells from PBMCs. Subset defined: CD45RA+ positively selected. The receptors were sampled from a man aged 18 to 35 in good health. Some clones in this sample may be carry-over from other donors' samples.

V is TRBV7-9 and J is TRBJ2-3, with no clear D. Trimming took off 3 bases at V and 2 bases at J, with 9 bases between the two ends. Per germline, CDR1 SEHNR and CDR2 FQNEAQ (reference sequence). There are 14 residues in the CDR3. CDR3 residues: CASSLSTYTDTQYF. The DNA of the CDR3 is TGTGCCAGCAGCTTGTCGACGTACACAGATACGCAGTATTTT.

The chain has TRBV28 and TRBJ1-3, with 8 bases fitting TRBD1. The V gene's germline CDR1 is MDHEN and CDR2 SYDVKM. V lost 7 bases and J lost 2; bases outside the gene matches: 4. This CDR3 is built from 14 residues. CDR3 sequence: CASTTGGAGNTIYF. CDR3 sequence (DNA): TGTGCCAGCACCACAGGGGGGGCTGGAAACACCATATATTTT.

The chain uses TRBV7-3 and TRBJ1-2, with D possibly TRBD1 on 5 matching bases. Germline V gene data show CDR1 as SGHTA and CDR2 as FQGTGA. V dropped 6 bases and J dropped 8 bases, with 19 bases sitting between them. The CDR3 is 14 residues long. The CDR3 DNA reads as TGTGCCAGCAGTTGGGACCTCTCGGGGGAGGGCTACACCTTC. Encoded protein: CASSWDLSGEGYTF.

The chain joins TRBV27 to TRBJ2-7; 9 nucleotides align to TRBD1. This CDR3 spans 15 amino acids. The J segment lost 3 bases and the V segment lost 7 bases, leaving 10 bases of the junction unmatched. The germline CDR1 and CDR2 sequences are MNHEY and SMNVEV (reference sequence). CDR3 nucleotide sequence: TGTGCCAGCATCAAAACCGGGACAGGGAACTACGAGCAGTACTTC. It codes for CASIKTGTGNYEQYF.

The chain joins TRBV7-3 to TRBJ1-5; possibly TRBD1 for D (5 bases). There are 14 residues in the CDR3. Germline CDR1 and CDR2: SGHTA and FQGTGA. V was pared by 5 bases and J by 2 bases, with 10 bases between. CDR3 DNA: TGTGCCAGCAGCCTAGGGGACGGCAATCAGCCCCAGCATTTT. Protein sequence: CASSLGDGNQPQHF. Using reference TRBV7-3 and TRBJ1-5 for the parts outside the CDR3, the full variable domain is GAGVSQTPSNKVTEKGKYVELRCDPISGHTALYWYRQSLGQGPEFLIYFQGTGAADDSGLPNDRFFAVRPEGSVSTLKIQRTERGDSAVYLCASSLGDGNQPQHFGDGTRLSIL.

This clone was recorded only once. CDR3: CASRMGLAGEEQFF. In nucleotides, the CDR3 is TGCGCCAGCAGAATGGGACTAGCGGGAGAGGAGCAGTTCTTC. The chain combines TRBV5-1 with TRBJ2-1; TRBD2 matches at 14 bases. Germline V gene data show CDR1 as SGHRS and CDR2 as YFSETQ. V trimming: 5 bases; J trimming: 10 bases; junction bases outside the gene matches: 5. The CDR3 runs to 14 residues.

The rearrangement joins TRBV6-6 to TRBJ2-3, with no clear D. The CDR3 covers 14 residues. Germline V lookup: CDR1 MNHNY, CDR2 SVGAGI (reference sequence). The V end lost 5 bases, the J end lost 6 bases, and 15 bases lay between the germline ends. CDR3 DNA sequence: TGTGCCAGCAGTCGCCCTCCGGGTGAGGATACGCAGTATTTT. Translation: CASSRPPGEDTQYF.

V usage is TRBV2 and J usage is TRBJ1-4; possible D gene TRBD1, 5 bases. V was shortened by 7 bases and J by 6 bases, with 15 bases between the two germline ends. Germline loops: CDR1 SNHLY, CDR2 FYNNEI. CDR3 length equals 14 residues. CDR3 in DNA: TGTGCCAGCACGAGGGAGGGGTGGCATGAAAAACTGTTTTTT. Translation: CASTREGWHEKLFF.

To note about this clone: Other DNA sequences from this sample encode an identical CDR3 as well. This rearrangement joins TRBV6-1 to TRBJ1-4; 7 bases are shared with TRBD1. The CDR3 sequence is 14 residues long. Germline CDR1 MNHNS, CDR2 SASEGT. V lost 1 base and J lost 8; bases outside the gene matches: 4. CDR3: CASSEGQGGEKLFF. The CDR3 nucleotides are TGTGCCAGCAGTGAAGGACAGGGTGGGGAAAAACTGTTTTTT.

The gene calls are TRBV5-5 and TRBJ2-2; D is ambiguous. CDR3 length: 14 residues. With 0 bases removed from V and 3 bases from J, the gap between germline ends came to 6 bases. Germline CDR1 is SGHKS and CDR2 is YYEKEE (reference sequence). The CDR3 reads CASSLDSYTGELFF. Written as DNA, the CDR3 is TGTGCCAGCAGCTTGGACAGTTACACCGGGGAGCTGTTTTTT.

This sequence joins TRBV7-9 and TRBJ2-7; 8 bases fit TRBD2. The CDR3 contains 15 residues. Germline lookup yields CDR1 SEHNR and CDR2 FQNEAQ (reference sequence). The ends lost 4 bases at V and 5 bases at J; junction bases unmatched: 10. CDR3 region: CASSSSGTSYNEQYF. CDR3 sequence (DNA): TGTGCCAGCAGCTCCTCCGGGACTAGTTACAACGAGCAGTACTTC.

The V and J genes are TRBV25-1 and TRBJ2-3; 11 nucleotides match TRBD1. Germline CDR1 MGHDK, CDR2 SYGVNS. The CDR3 is 14 residues long. The V gene end was trimmed by 4 bases and the J gene end by 9 bases; junction bases not matched to a gene: 6. The CDR3 region has the DNA TGTGCCAGCAGTGCACGGGACAGGGGGGACACGCAGTATTTT. This encodes CASSARDRGDTQYF.

The J gene is TRBJ1-2, the V gene TRBV28; D unresolved. Trimming shortened V by 2 bases and J by 4 bases, and 8 bases separated the two germline ends. The CDR3 covers 13 residues. Per the germline V gene, CDR1 is MDHEN and CDR2 is SYDVKM. CDR3 bases: TGTGCCAGCAGTTTAACAGACCTCTATGGCTACACCTTC. Encoded protein: CASSLTDLYGYTF.